This T cell receptor beta chain originates from a study of cytomegalovirus exposure and HLA in healthy donors. Primers: 60 Vbeta forward and 13 Jbeta reverse. Assay used: immunoSEQ multiplex PCR; TCRdb lists only in-frame clones, some missing. The sample yields 150,000 or so clones, 70% to 85% seen once. The V gene lost 5 bases and the J gene lost 0 bases, with 11 bases spanning the gap. Per germline, CDR1 MNHNS and CDR2 SASEGT. The CDR3 totals 15 residues. The source of this sequence is a man aged 50 to 59 in good health and CMV-seropositive. Sequencing was carried out using PBMCs. V is TRBV6-1 and J is TRBJ1-3; tentative D call: TRBD1 (5 bases). The CDR3 sequence is CASSWDSISGNTIYF. The CDR3 DNA is TGTGCCAGCAGTTGGGACTCTATCTCTGGAAACACCATATATTTT.